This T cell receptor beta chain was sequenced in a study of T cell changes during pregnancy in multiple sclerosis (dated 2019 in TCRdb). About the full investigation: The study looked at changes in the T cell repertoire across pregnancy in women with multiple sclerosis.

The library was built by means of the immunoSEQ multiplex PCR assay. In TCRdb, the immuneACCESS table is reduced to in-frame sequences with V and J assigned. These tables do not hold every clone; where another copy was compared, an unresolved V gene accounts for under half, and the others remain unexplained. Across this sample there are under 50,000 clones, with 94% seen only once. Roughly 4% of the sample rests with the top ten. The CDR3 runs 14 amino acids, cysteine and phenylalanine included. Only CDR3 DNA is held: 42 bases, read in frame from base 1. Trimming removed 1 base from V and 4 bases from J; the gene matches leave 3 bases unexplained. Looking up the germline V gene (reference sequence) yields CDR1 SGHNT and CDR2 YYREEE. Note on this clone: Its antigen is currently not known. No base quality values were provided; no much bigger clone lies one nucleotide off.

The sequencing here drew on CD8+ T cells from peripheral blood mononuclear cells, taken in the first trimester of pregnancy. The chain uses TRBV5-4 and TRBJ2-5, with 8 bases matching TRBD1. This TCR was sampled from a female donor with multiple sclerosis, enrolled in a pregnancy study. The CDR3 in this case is CASSLTQGAETQYF. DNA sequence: TGTGCCAGCAGCTTGACGCAGGGGGCAGAGACCCAGTACTTC.